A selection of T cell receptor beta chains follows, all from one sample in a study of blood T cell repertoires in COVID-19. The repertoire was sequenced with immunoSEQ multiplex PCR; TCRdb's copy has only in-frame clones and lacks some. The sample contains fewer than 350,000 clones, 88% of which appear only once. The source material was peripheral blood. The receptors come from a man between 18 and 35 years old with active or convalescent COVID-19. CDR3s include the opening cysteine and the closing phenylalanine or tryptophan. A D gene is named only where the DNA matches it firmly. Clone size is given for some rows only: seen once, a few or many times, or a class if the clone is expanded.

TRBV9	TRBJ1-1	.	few	CASSVDGHKNTEAFF	TGTGCCAGCAGCGTAGATGGACATAAGAACACTGAAGCTTTCTTT
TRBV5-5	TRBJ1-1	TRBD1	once	CASSPPQGMSTEAFF	TGTGCCAGCAGCCCACCACAGGGGATGTCCACTGAAGCTTTCTTT
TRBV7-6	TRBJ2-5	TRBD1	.	CASSYGGTGSGETQYF	TGTGCCAGCAGCTATGGAGGGACAGGGAGTGGCGAGACCCAGTACTTC
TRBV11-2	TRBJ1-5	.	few	CASSLDGRRSNQPQHF	TGTGCCAGCAGCTTAGATGGGAGAAGGAGCAATCAGCCCCAGCATTTT
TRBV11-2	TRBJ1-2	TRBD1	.	CASSFQGDYGYTF	TGTGCCAGCAGCTTTCAGGGGGACTATGGCTACACCTTC
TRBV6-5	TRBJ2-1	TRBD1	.	CASRSRDRSYNEQFF	TGTGCCAGCAGGAGCCGGGACAGATCCTACAATGAGCAGTTCTTC
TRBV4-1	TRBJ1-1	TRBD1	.	CASSQGQGRTEAFF	TGCGCCAGCAGCCAAGGACAGGGGAGGACTGAAGCTTTCTTT
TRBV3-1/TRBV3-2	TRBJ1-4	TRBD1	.	CASSLLDRDRDKKLFF	TGTGCCAGCAGCCTCCTCGACCGGGACAGGGACAAAAAACTGTTTTTT
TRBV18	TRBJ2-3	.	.	CASSPPEQTDTQYF	TGTGCCAGCTCACCTCCCGAGCAAACAGATACGCAGTATTTT
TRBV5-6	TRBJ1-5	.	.	CASSRGFSNQPQHF	TGTGCCAGCAGCCGCGGGTTTAGCAATCAGCCCCAGCATTTT
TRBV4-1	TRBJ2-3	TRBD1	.	CASSQPPGGAGTDTQYF	TGCGCCAGCAGCCAACCCCCAGGGGGCGCCGGGACAGATACGCAGTATTTT
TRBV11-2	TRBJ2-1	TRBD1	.	CASSLFYSTDRVNDEQFF	TGTGCCAGCAGCTTATTCTACTCCACGGACAGGGTGAACGATGAGCAGTTCTTC
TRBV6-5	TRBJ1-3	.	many	CASILEIGSGNTIYF	TGTGCCAGCATACTAGAGATAGGCTCTGGAAACACCATATATTTT
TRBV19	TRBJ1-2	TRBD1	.	CASSIGLDRTGGYTF	TGTGCCAGTAGTATTGGTTTGGACAGGACGGGTGGCTACACCTTC
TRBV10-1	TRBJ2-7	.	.	CASSSYYEQYF	TGCGCCAGCAGTTCCTACTACGAGCAGTACTTC
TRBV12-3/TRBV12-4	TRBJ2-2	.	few	CASSIGAGGELFF	TGTGCCAGCAGTATAGGGGCTGGCGGGGAGCTGTTTTTT
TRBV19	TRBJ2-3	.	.	CASSILRGATDTQYF	TGTGCCAGTAGTATTTTACGGGGAGCGACAGATACGCAGTATTTT
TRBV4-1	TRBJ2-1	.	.	CASSQPAAKVDSEQFF	TGCGCCAGCAGCCAACCCGCCGCAAAAGTAGATAGTGAGCAGTTCTTC
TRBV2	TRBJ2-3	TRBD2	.	CASTPGLAGHTQYF	TGTGCCAGCACCCCGGGGCTAGCGGGACATACGCAGTATTTT
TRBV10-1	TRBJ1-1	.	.	CASSESGPTEAFF	TGCGCCAGCAGTGAGTCTGGGCCCACTGAAGCTTTCTTT
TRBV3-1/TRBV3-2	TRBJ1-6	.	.	CASSQRGSPLHF	TGTGCCAGCAGCCAAAGGGGTTCACCCCTCCACTTT
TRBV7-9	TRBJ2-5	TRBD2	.	CASSLGGSGGPRTETQYF	TGTGCCAGCAGCTTAGGGGGTAGCGGGGGACCCCGGACGGAGACCCAGTACTTC
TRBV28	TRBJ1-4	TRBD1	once	CASSSPRGLEKLFF	TGTGCCAGCTCTTCTCCCAGGGGGCTTGAAAAACTGTTTTTT
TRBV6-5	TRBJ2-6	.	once	CASIAGSSGANVLTF	TGTGCCAGCATTGCCGGGAGCTCTGGGGCCAACGTCCTGACTTTC
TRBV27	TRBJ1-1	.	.	CASNSPLNTEAFF	TGTGCCAGCAACAGCCCGCTGAACACTGAAGCTTTCTTT
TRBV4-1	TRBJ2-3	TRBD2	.	CASSKLLLASTDTQYF	TGCGCCAGCAGCAAGCTCCTACTAGCGAGCACAGATACGCAGTATTTT
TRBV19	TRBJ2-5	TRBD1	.	CASSMGRQGDPKETQYF	TGTGCCAGTAGTATGGGTCGACAGGGAGATCCCAAAGAGACCCAGTACTTC
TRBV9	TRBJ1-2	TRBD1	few	CASSVDGTGRYGYTF	TGTGCCAGCAGCGTAGATGGGACAGGACGATATGGCTACACCTTC
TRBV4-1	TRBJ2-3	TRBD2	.	CASRSGGADTQYF	TGCGCCAGCCGCAGCGGGGGGGCAGATACGCAGTATTTT
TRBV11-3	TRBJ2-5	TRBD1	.	CASSWDREETQYF	TGTGCCAGCAGTTGGGACAGGGAAGAGACCCAGTACTTC
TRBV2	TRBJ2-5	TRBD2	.	CASSEAWTGGRETQYF	TGTGCCAGCAGTGAAGCCTGGACCGGGGGGAGAGAGACCCAGTACTTC
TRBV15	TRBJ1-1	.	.	CATSREPGRGNTEAFF	TGTGCCACCAGCAGAGAGCCCGGCAGGGGGAACACTGAAGCTTTCTTT
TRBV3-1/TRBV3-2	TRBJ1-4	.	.	CASSQDRGKLFF	TGTGCCAGCAGCCAAGATCGTGGCAAACTGTTTTTT
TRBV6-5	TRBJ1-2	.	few	CASTTHQGTYGYTF	TGTGCCAGCACTACCCACCAGGGGACCTATGGCTACACCTTC
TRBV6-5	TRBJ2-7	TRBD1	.	CASSSAQGTGGHEQYF	TGTGCCAGCAGTTCGGCCCAAGGGACAGGGGGCCACGAGCAGTACTTC
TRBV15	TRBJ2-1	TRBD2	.	CATSRDSSGLYNEQFF	TGTGCCACCAGCAGAGATTCTAGCGGGCTGTACAATGAGCAGTTCTTC
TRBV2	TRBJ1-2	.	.	CASSSNRVVGFGYTF	TGTGCCAGCAGTTCGAACAGGGTTGTGGGATTTGGCTACACCTTC
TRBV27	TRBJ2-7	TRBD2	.	CASKKTGGGAYEQYF	TGTGCCAGCAAAAAAACAGGCGGGGGGGCCTACGAGCAGTACTTC
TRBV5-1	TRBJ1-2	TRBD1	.	CASSLDPRQGGYTF	TGCGCCAGCAGCTTGGATCCCCGACAGGGAGGCTACACCTTC
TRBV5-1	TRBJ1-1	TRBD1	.	CASSLNVGQGQGAFF	TGCGCCAGCAGTCTAAACGTGGGACAGGGCCAGGGAGCTTTCTTT
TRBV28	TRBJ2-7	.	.	CASSLEGGAGTYEQYF	TGTGCCAGCAGTTTAGAGGGGGGGGCAGGTACCTACGAGCAGTACTTC
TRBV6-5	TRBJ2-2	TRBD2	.	CASSYTSGGGTGELFF	TGTGCCAGCAGTTATACTAGCGGGGGAGGGACCGGGGAGCTGTTTTTT
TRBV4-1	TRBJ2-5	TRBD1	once	CASSQVVAGGGETQYF	TGCGCCAGCAGCCAAGTGGTGGCAGGGGGTGGGGAGACCCAGTACTTC
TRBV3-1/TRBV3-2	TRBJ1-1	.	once	CASSLKLSGATEAFF	TGTGCCAGCAGCCTAAAGTTGAGTGGGGCCACTGAAGCTTTCTTT
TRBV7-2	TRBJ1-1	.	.	CASSLTVSHTEAFF	TGTGCCAGCAGCTTGACAGTATCCCACACTGAAGCTTTCTTT
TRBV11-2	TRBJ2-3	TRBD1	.	CASSLDPGQVWQYF	TGTGCCAGCAGCTTAGATCCGGGACAGGTCTGGCAGTATTTT
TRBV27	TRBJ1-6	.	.	CASSLSNRGISYNSPLHF	TGTGCCAGCAGTTTATCAAACAGAGGGATCTCCTATAATTCACCCCTCCACTTT
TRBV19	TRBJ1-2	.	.	CASSISRPSSYGYTF	TGTGCCAGTAGTATTTCGAGGCCCTCGAGCTATGGCTACACCTTC
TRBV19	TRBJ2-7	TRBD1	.	CASSIPRQGAFGGEQYF	TGTGCCAGTAGTATCCCAAGACAGGGGGCGTTTGGGGGCGAGCAGTACTTC
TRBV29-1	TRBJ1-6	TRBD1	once	CSVTQGGNSPLHF	TGCAGCGTTACACAGGGGGGTAATTCACCCCTCCACTTT
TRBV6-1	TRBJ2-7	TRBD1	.	CASSDGTGDYEQYF	TGTGCCAGCAGTGACGGGACAGGGGACTACGAGCAGTACTTC
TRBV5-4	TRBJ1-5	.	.	CASSLASSYSNQPQHF	TGTGCCAGCAGCTTGGCTTCGAGTTATAGCAATCAGCCCCAGCATTTT
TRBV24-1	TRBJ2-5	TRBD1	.	CATSDRDRVETQYF	TGTGCCACCAGTGATAGGGACAGGGTTGAGACCCAGTACTTC
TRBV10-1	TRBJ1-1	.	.	CASSKGRDTEAFF	TGCGCCAGCTCGAAGGGCAGGGATACTGAAGCTTTCTTT